A selection of T cell receptor beta chains follows, all from one sample in a study of T-cell reconstitution after alpha-beta-depleted transplantation in children. TCRdb processed the PCR reads anew with MiXCR; each CDR3 protein has one entry. Here the sample spans about 980,000 distinct CDR3 sequences, under 30% being singletons. The sample consisted of PBMCs, mostly from graft donor cells, taken 360 days after TCRalphabeta/CD19-depleted stem cell transplant. All receptors derive from a boy under two years old who had a stem cell transplant for SCID, so the T cells may come from the graft donor. CDR3s leave out the opening cysteine and the closing phenylalanine or tryptophan. Each record gives: D gene, V gene, J gene, CDR3 protein. D genes are given only for firm matches.

d_call: NA
v_call: TRBV6-2/TRBV6-3
j_call: TRBJ2-2
cdr3_aa: ASSRAGELF

d_call: NA
v_call: TRBV12-3/TRBV12-4
j_call: TRBJ2-3
cdr3_aa: ASSFQIDTQY

d_call: NA
v_call: TRBV7-4
j_call: TRBJ2-7
cdr3_aa: ASSHIRMASYEQY

d_call: TRBD2
v_call: TRBV12-3/TRBV12-4
j_call: TRBJ2-3
cdr3_aa: ASRLSGGRTDTQY

d_call: TRBD1
v_call: TRBV20-1
j_call: TRBJ2-7
cdr3_aa: SAWTGQDEQY

d_call: TRBD1
v_call: TRBV7-3
j_call: TRBJ1-1
cdr3_aa: ASSLAQGNRAF

d_call: TRBD2
v_call: TRBV9
j_call: TRBJ2-2
cdr3_aa: ASSVEVAGAFTGELF

d_call: TRBD2
v_call: TRBV11-1
j_call: TRBJ2-3
cdr3_aa: ASSLIRGGTEGTDTQY

d_call: NA
v_call: TRBV11-1
j_call: TRBJ1-1
cdr3_aa: ASSLGPTILTNTEAF

d_call: NA
v_call: TRBV12-3/TRBV12-4
j_call: TRBJ2-3
cdr3_aa: ASSRGWGTDTQY

d_call: TRBD1
v_call: TRBV5-1
j_call: TRBJ2-7
cdr3_aa: ASSFPTGGGHYEQY

d_call: NA
v_call: TRBV4-1
j_call: TRBJ2-6
cdr3_aa: ASSQDLRDLRTFSGANVLT

d_call: NA
v_call: TRBV29-1
j_call: TRBJ2-4
cdr3_aa: SVGEGIAKNIQY

d_call: TRBD1
v_call: TRBV5-6
j_call: TRBJ2-2
cdr3_aa: ASSWGQGAGELF

d_call: TRBD2
v_call: TRBV6-2/TRBV6-3
j_call: TRBJ2-1
cdr3_aa: ASSYWAGGYNEQF

d_call: TRBD1
v_call: TRBV12-3/TRBV12-4
j_call: TRBJ1-5
cdr3_aa: ASSGQGAINQPQH

d_call: NA
v_call: TRBV2
j_call: TRBJ2-5
cdr3_aa: ASSSQMETQY

d_call: NA
v_call: TRBV7-6
j_call: TRBJ1-5
cdr3_aa: ASSRDGDQPQH

d_call: TRBD2
v_call: TRBV3-1
j_call: TRBJ2-3
cdr3_aa: ASRAGFGGASTDTQY

d_call: NA
v_call: TRBV6-2/TRBV6-3
j_call: TRBJ2-1
cdr3_aa: ASSYSDWEFLHNEQF

d_call: TRBD2
v_call: TRBV20-1
j_call: TRBJ2-5
cdr3_aa: SARPGLAGGPRETQY

d_call: NA
v_call: TRBV20-1
j_call: TRBJ2-7
cdr3_aa: SAQRVGSRAQGHEQY

d_call: TRBD2
v_call: TRBV6-1
j_call: TRBJ2-5
cdr3_aa: ASSNSGGYSGTQY

d_call: NA
v_call: TRBV2
j_call: TRBJ1-3
cdr3_aa: ASSGPGLGPGNTIY

d_call: NA
v_call: TRBV5-1
j_call: TRBJ2-2
cdr3_aa: ASSFGRERTGELF

d_call: TRBD1
v_call: TRBV4-1
j_call: TRBJ2-2
cdr3_aa: ASSTGGFNTGELF

d_call: NA
v_call: TRBV6-2/TRBV6-3
j_call: TRBJ1-5
cdr3_aa: ASQRTGLFNQPQH

d_call: NA
v_call: TRBV5-1
j_call: TRBJ2-5
cdr3_aa: ASSLGTLRTQY

d_call: TRBD1
v_call: TRBV7-9
j_call: TRBJ1-4
cdr3_aa: ASSPLDRVGEKLF

d_call: TRBD2
v_call: TRBV6-1
j_call: TRBJ2-1
cdr3_aa: ASGARGGGNEQF

d_call: TRBD1
v_call: TRBV4-1
j_call: TRBJ1-1
cdr3_aa: ASSQEGQGVTEAF

d_call: NA
v_call: TRBV24-1
j_call: TRBJ2-2
cdr3_aa: ATSDTRQGGIYANTGELF

d_call: TRBD2
v_call: TRBV5-1
j_call: TRBJ2-1
cdr3_aa: ASSDLTSGAANEQF

d_call: NA
v_call: TRBV4-1
j_call: TRBJ1-2
cdr3_aa: ASSRARDGASGGYT

d_call: NA
v_call: TRBV6-2/TRBV6-3
j_call: TRBJ2-3
cdr3_aa: ASSKASPTSTDTQY

d_call: NA
v_call: TRBV4-3
j_call: TRBJ2-7
cdr3_aa: ASSQVSRGSYEQY

d_call: TRBD1
v_call: TRBV5-1
j_call: TRBJ1-4
cdr3_aa: ASSPGTAFEKLF

d_call: NA
v_call: TRBV7-3
j_call: TRBJ1-3
cdr3_aa: ASSPGLRSGNTIY

d_call: TRBD2
v_call: TRBV15
j_call: TRBJ2-1
cdr3_aa: ATRGGGGSYNEQF